This T cell receptor beta chain was found in a study of T cell repertoires in cytomegalovirus infection. Looking at the study overall: CMV epitopes in the study were HLA-C-restricted (recently identified) and HLA-B-restricted (well studied). A matching HLA type, together with CMV infection, was signaled by public TCR beta signatures. Study-level findings and limits: HLA-C-restricted CMV-specific TCR beta clonotypes prevailed in the ex vivo response. Summed frequency of public TCR beta families distinguished CMV carriers with the relevant HLA.

TCRdb reprocessed the reads via MiXCR and lists one record per CDR3 protein. Among around 360,000 distinct CDR3 sequences, 34% were seen once, and the ten largest hold less than 15%. This clonotype was detected only a few times. Its antigen remains unknown. Germline V lookup: CDR1 LGHNA, CDR2 YNFKEQ. The CDR3 length is 11 residues. Trimming removed 2 bases at V and 11 bases at J, with 8 bases between. The sample here was cultured PBMCs, taken from culture after CMV antigen stimulation. V is TRBV4-2 and J is TRBJ2-3; D is unclear. The sequence was collected from a human donor in good health (CMV status not recorded). Some clones in this sample may be carry-over from other donors' samples. The chain's CDR3 is CASSQSPRQYF. The DNA of the CDR3 is TGTGCCAGCAGCCAAAGTCCCAGGCAGTATTTT.